Presented here are 16 T cell receptor beta chains from one specimen sequenced in a study of blood T cell repertoires in COVID-19. Using immunoSEQ multiplex PCR, the repertoire was profiled, and TCRdb retains in-frame clones only, with some absent. The sample contains about 250,000 clones, around 90% of which appear only once. The sequencing sample was made of peripheral blood. All receptors come from a man younger than 35 with active or convalescent COVID-19.

This clone was seen just once. The chain employs TRBV20-1 and TRBJ2-1, with D unresolved. There are 11 residues in the CDR3. CDR1 is DFQATT and CDR2 is SNEGSKA in the germline V gene (reference sequence). Trimming pared 2 bases from V and 4 bases from J, leaving 3 bases between. CDR3 residues: CSARPYNEQFF. The DNA of the CDR3 is TGCAGTGCTAGACCATACAATGAGCAGTTCTTC.

The chain is built from TRBV19 and TRBJ1-2; 7 bases align to TRBD1. The CDR3 is 15 amino acids. V gave up 3 bases and J gave up 7 bases; unmatched junction bases: 11. In germline, CDR1 is LNHDA, CDR2 SQIVND (reference sequence). CDR3 coding DNA: TGTGCCAGTAGTATCGTCGGAGGGGGCAGTGGTGGCTACACCTTC. Amino acids: CASSIVGGGSGGYTF.

The rearrangement joins TRBV7-9 to TRBJ1-4; no clear D. Trimming cost V 5 bases and J 0 bases, with 10 bases left between them. CDR1 is SEHNR, CDR2 FQNEAQ, per germline (reference sequence). This CDR3 is built from 15 residues. CDR3 sequence: CASSRRGATNEKLFF. The CDR3 DNA reads as TGTGCCAGCAGCCGACGGGGAGCAACTAATGAAAAACTGTTTTTT.

The chain links TRBV7-3 to TRBJ2-3; maybe TRBD2 (6 bases). CDR3 length: 16 amino acids. With 5 bases removed from V and 0 bases from J, the gap between germline ends came to 15 bases. Per germline, CDR1 SGHTA and CDR2 FQGTGA. CDR3 sequence (DNA): TGTGCCAGCAGCCCAACTAGCTCCCTAAGCACAGATACGCAGTATTTT. The encoded protein is CASSPTSSLSTDTQYF.

This chain connects TRBV7-2 to TRBJ2-7, with 7 bases matching TRBD2. The ends lost 6 bases at V and 0 bases at J; junction bases unmatched: 5. Germline CDR1 SGHTA, CDR2 FQGNSA. The CDR3 contains 14 residues. This CDR3 reads CASSTTGGSYEQYF. The CDR3 coding sequence is TGTGCCAGCAGTACCACGGGAGGCTCCTACGAGCAGTACTTC.

The chain links TRBV27 to TRBJ2-7; D unclear. CDR3 length: 13 residues. Germline CDR1 reads MNHEY; CDR2 reads SMNVEV (reference sequence). V lost 2 bases and J lost 2, with 7 bases in between. This CDR3 is CASSLGPTYEQYF. CDR3 nucleotides: TGTGCCAGCAGTTTAGGGCCGACCTACGAGCAGTACTTC.

This sequence joins TRBV9 and TRBJ2-3; 11 bases match TRBD2. The V segment lost 3 bases and the J segment 4 bases; nucleotides outside the gene matches: 4. CDR3 length equals 15 residues. Germline CDR1 reads SGDLS; CDR2 reads YYNGEE. The CDR3 nucleotides read TGTGCCAGCAGCGCACTAGCGGGAGCGTCAGATACGCAGTATTTT. Translating it yields CASSALAGASDTQYF.

The chain uses TRBV14 and TRBJ1-2, with D hard to call. This CDR3 comprises 13 residues. CDR1 and CDR2 from the germline V gene are SGHDN and FVKESK. V lost 0 bases and J 6 bases, leaving 8 bases between the germline ends. CDR3: CASSQERRDGYTF. Here the CDR3 DNA reads TGTGCCAGCAGCCAAGAAAGGAGGGATGGCTACACCTTC.

The genes are TRBV13 and TRBJ1-1, with TRBD1 identical over 9 bases. The CDR3 has 21 residues. Germline CDR1 PRHDT, CDR2 FYEKMQ (reference sequence). With 5 bases clipped from V and 0 bases from J, the junction kept 22 bases outside the gene matches. In nucleotides, the CDR3 is TGTGCCAGCAGCAGCGGACAGGGGCGTTATTGGGATTACGGCTTGAACACTGAAGCTTTCTTT. Protein sequence: CASSSGQGRYWDYGLNTEAFF.

This rearrangement joins TRBV12-3 or TRBV12-4 to TRBJ2-1, with a possible D match to TRBD1 (6 bases). The CDR3 totals 13 residues. With 5 bases removed from V and 7 bases from J, the gap between germline ends came to 12 bases. Here the CDR3 reads CASSPTRGNEQFF. CDR3 bases: TGTGCCAGCAGTCCCACGAGGGGGAATGAGCAGTTCTTC.

The V and J genes are TRBV4-2 and TRBJ2-5; perhaps TRBD2 as D (6 bases). The CDR3 totals 16 residues. Germline V gene data show CDR1 as LGHNA and CDR2 as YNFKEQ. V was cut by 2 bases and J by 5 bases, with 18 bases left in between. The DNA of the CDR3 is TGTGCCAGCAGCCAACGATCGGGGGTCCCCGGGGAGACCCAGTACTTC. Amino acids: CASSQRSGVPGETQYF.

The V call is TRBV10-3, the J call TRBJ2-5; 14 nucleotides agree with TRBD2. Germline lookup yields CDR1 ENHRY and CDR2 SYGVKD. Losses at the gene ends were 6 bases for V and 2 bases for J; bases not matched to a gene: 8. The CDR3 contains 17 residues. In DNA, the CDR3 is TGTGCCATCAGCCCGGGACTAGCGGGAGTTTTTCAAGAGACCCAGTACTTC. Translation gives CAISPGLAGVFQETQYF.

A note on this clone: One end of the junction varies from germline; a read error may be responsible. V is TRBV6-1 and J is TRBJ1-5, with a tentative D call TRBD1 (6 bases). Germline CDR1 is MNHNS and CDR2 is SASEGT. The CDR3 is 14 amino acids. CDR3 in DNA: TGTGCCAGCAGAGAAGGGGGGGGCCATCAGCCCCAGCATTTT. It encodes CASREGGGHQPQHF.

The CDR3 bases are TGTGCCAGCCGAGTCTCTACGACAGGGATAGCCCAGCATTTT. Its protein is CASRVSTTGIAQHF. The chain joins TRBV19 to TRBJ1-5, with 7 nucleotides matching TRBD1. Germline values: CDR1 LNHDA, CDR2 SQIVND (reference sequence). CDR3 length equals 14 residues. V shed 9 bases and J 11 bases; nucleotides not matched to a gene: 16.

The chain employs TRBV5-8 and TRBJ1-3, with D tentatively TRBD1 (5 bases). This CDR3 comprises 15 residues. V gave up 4 bases and J gave up 0 bases, with 11 bases separating them. Germline V gives CDR1 SGHTS, CDR2 YDEGEE. Here the CDR3 DNA reads TGTGCCAGCAGCGGTGGGACTATCTCTGGAAACACCATATATTTT. Its protein product is CASSGGTISGNTIYF.

CDR3 amino acids: CASSSEDWEDTQYF. DNA for the CDR3: TGTGCCAGCAGCTCCGAGGACTGGGAGGATACGCAGTATTTT. J is TRBJ2-3 and V is TRBV11-2; TRBD2 might be the D (5 bases). Germline values: CDR1 SGHAT, CDR2 FQNNGV. The CDR3 contains 14 residues. V was cut by 4 bases and J by 6 bases, with 14 bases left in between.